Reported below is one T cell receptor beta chain. The antigen remains undetermined. The data derive from a study of cytomegalovirus exposure and HLA in healthy donors. Study information: The 120 or so validation repertoires used the same platform as the roughly 700 first-cohort repertoires (as reported by a later analysis). General study points: Most observed TCR sequences were rare, whereas some public TCRs were detected in many donors. Cytomegalovirus association was assigned to about 150 TCR beta chains.

Germline assignment: CDR1 SGHDN and CDR2 FVKESK. This CDR3 contains 16 residues. V gave up 4 bases and J gave up 6 bases, with 21 bases separating them. Some clones are missing from TCRdb's copy, which holds only in-frame ones; the method was immunoSEQ multiplex PCR. The table has about 140,000 clones, 80% to 90% seen once; the top ten hold less than 3.5%. The gene calls are TRBV14 and TRBJ1-2; tentatively, D is TRBD1 (6 bases). The material sequenced was PBMCs. The clonotype originates from a man aged 18 to 29 in good health and CMV-seronegative. CDR3 sequence reads: CASSRLGGLSKDGYTF. CDR3 DNA: TGTGCCAGCAGCCGACTGGGGGGGCTGTCAAAGGATGGCTACACCTTC. Complete variable domain (other parts from reference TRBV14 and TRBJ1-2): EAGVTQFPSHSVIEKGQTVTLRCDPISGHDNLYWYRRVMGKEIKFLLHFVKESKQDESGMPNNRFLAERTGGTYSTLKVQPAELEDSGVYFCASSRLGGLSKDGYTFGSGTRLTVV.